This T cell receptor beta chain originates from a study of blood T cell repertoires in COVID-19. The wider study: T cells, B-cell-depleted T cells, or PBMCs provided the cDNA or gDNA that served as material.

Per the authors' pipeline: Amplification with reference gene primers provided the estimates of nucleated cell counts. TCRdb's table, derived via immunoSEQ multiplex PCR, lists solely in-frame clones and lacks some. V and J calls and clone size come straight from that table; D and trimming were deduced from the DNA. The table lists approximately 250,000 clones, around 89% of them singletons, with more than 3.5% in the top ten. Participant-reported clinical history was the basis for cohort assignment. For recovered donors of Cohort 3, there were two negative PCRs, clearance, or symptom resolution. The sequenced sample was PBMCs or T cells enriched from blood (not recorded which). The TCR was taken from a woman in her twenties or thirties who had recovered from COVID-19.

DNA of the CDR3: TGCGCCAGCAGCCAAAAGAGTGGTGCTGAAAAACTGTTTTTT. Amino acids: CASSQKSGAEKLFF. The V call is TRBV4-3, the J call TRBJ1-4; D remains unclear. The germline V and J ends were trimmed by 2 bases and 7 bases, with 11 bases remaining between them. The germline CDR1 and CDR2 sequences are LGHNA and YSLEER. The CDR3 is made up of 14 amino acids.